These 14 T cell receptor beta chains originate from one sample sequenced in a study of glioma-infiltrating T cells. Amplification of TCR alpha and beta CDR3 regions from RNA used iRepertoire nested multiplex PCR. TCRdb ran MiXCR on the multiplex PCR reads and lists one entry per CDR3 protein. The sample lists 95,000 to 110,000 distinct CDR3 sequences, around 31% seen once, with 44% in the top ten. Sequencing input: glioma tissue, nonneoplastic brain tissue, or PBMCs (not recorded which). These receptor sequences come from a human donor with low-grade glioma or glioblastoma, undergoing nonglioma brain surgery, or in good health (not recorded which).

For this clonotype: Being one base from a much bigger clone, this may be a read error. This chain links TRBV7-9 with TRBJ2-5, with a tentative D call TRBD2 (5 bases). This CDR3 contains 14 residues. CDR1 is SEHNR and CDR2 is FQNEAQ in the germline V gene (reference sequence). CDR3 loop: CASSLSRGKETHYF. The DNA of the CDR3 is TGTGCCAGCAGCTTAAGTCGAGGGAAAGAGACCCATTACTTC.

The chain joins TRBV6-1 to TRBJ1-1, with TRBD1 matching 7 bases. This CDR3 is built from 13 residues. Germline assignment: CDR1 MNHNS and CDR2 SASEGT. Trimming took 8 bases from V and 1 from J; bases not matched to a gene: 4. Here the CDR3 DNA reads TGTGCCAGCTTAAGGACAGGGAACACTGAAGCTTTCTTT. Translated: CASLRTGNTEAFF.

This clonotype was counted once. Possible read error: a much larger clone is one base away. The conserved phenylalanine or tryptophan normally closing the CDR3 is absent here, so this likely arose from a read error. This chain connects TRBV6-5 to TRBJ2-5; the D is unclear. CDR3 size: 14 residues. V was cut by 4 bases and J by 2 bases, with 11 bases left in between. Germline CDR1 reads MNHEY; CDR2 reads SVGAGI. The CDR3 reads CASSFPGTQETQYL. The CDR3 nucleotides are TGTGCCAGCAGTTTTCCAGGAACTCAAGAGACCCAGTACCTC.

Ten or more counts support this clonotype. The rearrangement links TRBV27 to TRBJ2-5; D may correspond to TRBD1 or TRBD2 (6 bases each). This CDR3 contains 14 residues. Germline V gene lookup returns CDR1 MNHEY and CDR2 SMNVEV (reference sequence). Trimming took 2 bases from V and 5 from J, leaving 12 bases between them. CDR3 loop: CASSLRGAEETQYF. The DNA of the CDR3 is TGTGCCAGCAGTTTAAGGGGGGCAGAGGAGACCCAGTACTTC.

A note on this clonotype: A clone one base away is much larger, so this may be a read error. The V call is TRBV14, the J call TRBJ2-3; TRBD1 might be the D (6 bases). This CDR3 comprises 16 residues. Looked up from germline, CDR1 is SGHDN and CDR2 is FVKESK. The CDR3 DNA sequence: TGTGCCAGCAGCCTCCAGACAGGTCCCCCCCGAGATACGCATTATTTT. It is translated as CASSLQTGPPRDTHYF. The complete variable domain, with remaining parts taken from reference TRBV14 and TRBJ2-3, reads EAGVTQFPSHSVIEKGQTVTLRCDPISGHDNLYWYRRVMGKEIKFLLHFVKESKQDESGMPNNRFLAERTGGTYSTLKVQPAELEDSGVYFCASSLQTGPPRDTHYFGPGTRLTVL.

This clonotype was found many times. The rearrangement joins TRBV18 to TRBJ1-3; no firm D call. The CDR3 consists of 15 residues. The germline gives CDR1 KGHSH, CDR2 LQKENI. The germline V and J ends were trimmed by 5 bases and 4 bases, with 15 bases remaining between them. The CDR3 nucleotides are TGTGCCAGCTCATCTGACACATCCGGAGGAAACACCATATATTTT. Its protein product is CASSSDTSGGNTIYF. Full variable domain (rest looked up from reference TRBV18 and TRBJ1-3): NAGVMQNPRHLVRRRGQEARLRCSPMKGHSHVYWYRQLPEEGLKFMVYLQKENIIDESGMPKERFSAEFPKEGPSILRIQQVVRGDSAAYFCASSSDTSGGNTIYFGEGSWLTVV.

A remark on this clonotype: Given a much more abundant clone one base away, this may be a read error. The CDR3 coding sequence is TGTGCCAGCAGCTTTGAGACAGGGCTGAAGACTGAAGCTTTCTTT. Protein product: CASSFETGLKTEAFF. The rearrangement joins TRBV5-4 to TRBJ1-1, with 7 bases that match TRBD1. Germline V gene sequence: CDR1 SGHNT, CDR2 YYREEE (reference sequence). This CDR3 has 15 amino acids.

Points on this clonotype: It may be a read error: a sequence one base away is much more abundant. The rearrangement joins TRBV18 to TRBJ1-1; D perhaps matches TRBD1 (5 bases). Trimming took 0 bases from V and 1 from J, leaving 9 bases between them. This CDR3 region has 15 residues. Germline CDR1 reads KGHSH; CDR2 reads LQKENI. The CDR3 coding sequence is TGTGCCAGCTCACCACCCGGACAAGGGAACACTGAAGCTTTCTTT. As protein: CASSPPGQGNTEAFF.

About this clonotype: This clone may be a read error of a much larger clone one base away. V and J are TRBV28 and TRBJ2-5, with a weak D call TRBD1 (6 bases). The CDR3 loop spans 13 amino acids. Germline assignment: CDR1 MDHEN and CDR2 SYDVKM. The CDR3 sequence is CASSLQGPESQYF. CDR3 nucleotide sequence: TGTGCCAGCAGCCTTCAGGGGCCAGAGAGCCAGTACTTC. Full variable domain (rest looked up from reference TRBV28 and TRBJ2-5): DVKVTQSSRYLVKRTGEKVFLECVQDMDHENMFWYRQDPGLGLRLIYFSYDVKMKEKGDIPEGYSVSREKKERFSLILESASTNQTSMYLCASSLQGPESQYFGPGTRLLVL.

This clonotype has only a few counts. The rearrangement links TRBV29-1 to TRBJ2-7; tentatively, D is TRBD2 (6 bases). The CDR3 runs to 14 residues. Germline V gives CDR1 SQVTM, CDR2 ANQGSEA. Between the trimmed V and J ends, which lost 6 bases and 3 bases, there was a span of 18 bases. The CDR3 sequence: CSVDGISGGYEQYF. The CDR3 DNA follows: TGCAGCGTCGACGGGATTTCCGGGGGCTACGAGCAGTACTTC.

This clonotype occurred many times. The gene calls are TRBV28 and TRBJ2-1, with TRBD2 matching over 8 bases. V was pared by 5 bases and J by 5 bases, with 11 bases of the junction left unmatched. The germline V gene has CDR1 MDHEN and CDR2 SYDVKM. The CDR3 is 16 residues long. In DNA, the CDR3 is TGTGCCAGCAGTGGGAGCGGGACTAGGTTCAACAATGAGCAGTTCTTC. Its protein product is CASSGSGTRFNNEQFF.

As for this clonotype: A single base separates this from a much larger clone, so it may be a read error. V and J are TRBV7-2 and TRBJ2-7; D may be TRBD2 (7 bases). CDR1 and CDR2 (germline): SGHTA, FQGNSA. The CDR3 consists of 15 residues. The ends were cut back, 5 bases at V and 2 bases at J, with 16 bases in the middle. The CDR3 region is CASSIGDGGPYEQYF. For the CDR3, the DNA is TGTGCCAGCAGCATCGGGGACGGGGGGCCCTACGAGCAGTACTTC.

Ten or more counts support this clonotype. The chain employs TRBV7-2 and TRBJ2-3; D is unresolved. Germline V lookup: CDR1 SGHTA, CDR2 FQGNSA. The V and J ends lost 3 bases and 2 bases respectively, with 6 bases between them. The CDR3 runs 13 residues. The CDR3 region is CASSFQSTDTQYF. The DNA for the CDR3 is TGTGCCAGCAGCTTTCAGTCCACAGATACGCAGTATTTT.

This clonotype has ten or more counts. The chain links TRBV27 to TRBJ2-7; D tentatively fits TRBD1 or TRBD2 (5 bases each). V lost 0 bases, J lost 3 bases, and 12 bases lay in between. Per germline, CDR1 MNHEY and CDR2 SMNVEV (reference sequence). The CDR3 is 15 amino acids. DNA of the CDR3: TGTGCCAGCAGTTTATCCCCGGGACCCTTCTACGAGCAGTACTTC. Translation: CASSLSPGPFYEQYF.